A single sample is the source of the 24 T cell receptor beta chains below, sequenced in a study of blood T cell repertoires in COVID-19. Method: immunoSEQ multiplex PCR; TCRdb's copy keeps in-frame clones and lacks some. The sample lists 360,000 or so clones, roughly four fifths occurring once. The sample comprised PBMCs or T cells enriched from blood (not recorded which). Receptors were obtained from a woman in her forties or fifties who had recovered from COVID-19.

The rearrangement joins TRBV11-3 to TRBJ1-1; D is perhaps TRBD1 (6 bases). CDR1 is SGHNT, CDR2 YENEEA, per germline. V was cut by 0 bases and J by 0 bases, with 8 bases left in between. This CDR3 is built from 15 residues. DNA of the CDR3: TGTGCCAGCAGCTTAGAAGGACAGATGAACACTGAAGCTTTCTTT. It codes for CASSLEGQMNTEAFF.

The chain has TRBV4-2 and TRBJ1-1, with a tentative D call TRBD1 (5 bases). With 0 bases removed from V and 1 base from J, the gap between germline ends came to 12 bases. The CDR3 has 16 residues. Germline loops: CDR1 LGHNA, CDR2 YNFKEQ. CDR3 DNA: TGTGCCAGCAGCCAAGATTACCAGGGAACGAACACTGAAGCTTTCTTT. It encodes CASSQDYQGTNTEAFF.

This chain links TRBV5-4 with TRBJ1-2, with TRBD1 identical over 8 bases. CDR3 length: 14 residues. Germline lookup yields CDR1 SGHNT and CDR2 YYREEE (reference sequence). Trimming at V came to 4 bases and at J to 3 bases, leaving 5 bases not matched to a gene. The CDR3 is CASSAGQADYGYTF. The CDR3 DNA follows: TGTGCCAGCAGCGCGGGACAGGCCGACTATGGCTACACCTTC. The entire variable domain, with the rest obtained from reference TRBV5-4 and TRBJ1-2, is as follows: ETGVTQSPTHLIKTRGQQVTLRCSSQSGHNTVSWYQQALGQGPQFIFQYYREEENGRGNFPPRFSGLQFPNYSSELNVNALELDDSALYLCASSAGQADYGYTFGSGTRLTVV.

This clone was seen more than once but under ten times. The V call is TRBV7-2, the J call TRBJ2-3; TRBD1 is a possible D gene (5 bases). Germline CDR1 and CDR2: SGHTA and FQGNSA. Trimming left V 2 bases short and J 2 bases short, with 11 bases between. The length of the CDR3 is 15 residues. The CDR3 bases are TGTGCCAGCAGCTTACAGGGCATCCTCACAGATACGCAGTATTTT. Amino acids: CASSLQGILTDTQYF. The full variable domain, rest sourced from reference TRBV7-2 and TRBJ2-3, is GAGVSQSPSNKVTEKGKDVELRCDPISGHTALYWYRQSLGQGLEFLIYFQGNSAPDKSGLPSDRFSAERTGGSVSTLTIQRTQQEDSAVYLCASSLQGILTDTQYFGPGTRLTVL.

This clone was seen only a few times. The chain joins TRBV30 to TRBJ1-3; D is ambiguous. V lost 4 bases and J lost 0, with 4 bases in between. The germline V gene encodes CDR1 GTSNPN and CDR2 SVGIG (reference sequence). The CDR3 consists of 12 residues. CDR3 coding DNA: TGTGCCTGGACAGGCTCTGGAAACACCATATATTTT. It translates to CAWTGSGNTIYF.

The rearrangement links TRBV25-1 to TRBJ1-2; no firm D call. The CDR3 covers 12 residues. CDR1 and CDR2 (germline): MGHDK, SYGVNS. V was pared by 6 bases and J by 3 bases, with 8 bases between. In DNA, the CDR3 is TGTGCCAGCAGCGGGATACACTATGGCTACACCTTC. It is translated as CASSGIHYGYTF.

Concerning this clone: The same CDR3 arises from other DNA sequences in this sample as well. V usage is TRBV3-1 (or the pseudogene TRBV3-2) and J usage is TRBJ1-2; D gene uncertain. Trimming took 1 base from V and 0 from J, leaving 3 bases between them. This CDR3 is built from 13 residues. Germline V gene data show CDR1 as LGHDT and CDR2 as YNNKEL (reference sequence). The CDR3 spells CASSQVANYGYTF. CDR3 DNA sequence: TGTGCCAGCAGCCAAGTAGCTAACTATGGCTACACCTTC.

The V call is TRBV7-8, the J call TRBJ1-2, with D maybe TRBD1 (5 bases). The CDR3 loop spans 17 amino acids. The germline CDR1 and CDR2 sequences are SGHVS and FQNEAQ. Between the trimmed V and J ends, which lost 2 bases and 4 bases, there was a span of 20 bases. The CDR3 DNA sequence: TGTGCCAGCAGCTTAATCCCAGGGCAGGGTGCGACCTATGGCTACACCTTC. Protein: CASSLIPGQGATYGYTF. Full variable domain (rest looked up from reference TRBV7-8 and TRBJ1-2): GAGVSQSPRYKVAKRGQDVALRCDPISGHVSLFWYQQALGQGPEFLTYFQNEAQLDKSGLPSDRFFAERPEGSVSTLKIQRTQQEDSAVYLCASSLIPGQGATYGYTFGSGTRLTVV.

As regards this clone: Different DNA sequences within this sample yield the same CDR3. The chain joins TRBV11-2 to TRBJ2-7, with 8 nucleotides matching TRBD2. Germline V lookup: CDR1 SGHAT, CDR2 FQNNGV. The CDR3 sequence is 15 residues long. V shed 1 base and J 4 bases; nucleotides not matched to a gene: 6. CDR3 sequence: CASSLGSGGSYEQYF. In DNA, the CDR3 is TGTGCCAGCAGCTTAGGATCGGGGGGGTCTTACGAGCAGTACTTC.

The chain couples TRBV27 to TRBJ1-4; D perhaps matches TRBD1 (5 bases). V lost 0 bases, J lost 6 bases, and 11 bases lay in between. CDR3 length equals 15 residues. Germline V gives CDR1 MNHEY, CDR2 SMNVEV (reference sequence). CDR3 DNA sequence: TGTGCCAGCAGTTTATCGTCGGGGGTTTATGAAAAACTGTTTTTT. Translating it yields CASSLSSGVYEKLFF.

The chain couples TRBV18 to TRBJ1-2; 12 nucleotides match TRBD1. CDR1 is KGHSH, CDR2 LQKENI, per germline. CDR3 length: 16 residues. The trim removed 3 bases at V and 4 bases at J, leaving 6 bases unmatched. CDR3 protein: CASSPPGTGGIYGYTF. CDR3 nucleotides: TGTGCCAGCTCACCCCCGGGGACAGGGGGCATCTATGGCTACACCTTC.

The chain uses TRBV9 and TRBJ2-1, with D perhaps TRBD2 (5 bases). This CDR3 contains 16 residues. CDR1 and CDR2 (germline): SGDLS, YYNGEE. Trimming removed 0 bases at V and 9 bases at J, with 19 bases between. The CDR3 reads CASSVALTGSGTEQFF. CDR3 nucleotide sequence: TGTGCCAGCAGCGTAGCTCTCACGGGGTCTGGCACTGAGCAGTTCTTC.

The chain joins TRBV6-5 to TRBJ2-7, with D possibly being TRBD1 (6 bases). The germline gives CDR1 MNHEY, CDR2 SVGAGI. This CDR3 comprises 14 residues. V was trimmed by 2 bases and J by 6 bases, leaving 14 bases between them. CDR3 region: CASSYIRGSPEQYF. CDR3 nucleotide sequence: TGTGCCAGCAGTTACATCAGGGGATCTCCCGAGCAGTACTTC.

The chain uses TRBV28 and TRBJ1-2; TRBD1 matches at 7 bases. After removal of 8 bases from V and 4 bases from J, the junction contained 16 bases not matched to a gene. The germline V gene encodes CDR1 MDHEN and CDR2 SYDVKM. This CDR3 is built from 16 residues. The CDR3 nucleotides read TGTGCCAGCCACGGGGGGGGACAGAGGTATTTCTATGGCTACACCTTC. Translation: CASHGGGQRYFYGYTF.

The chain combines TRBV4-1 with TRBJ1-5, with TRBD1 matching 8 bases. Germline loops: CDR1 MGHRA, CDR2 YSYEKL. V lost 5 bases to trimming and J lost 1 base; unmatched junction nucleotides: 4. The CDR3 consists of 15 residues. CDR3 sequence reads: CASSKDRASNQPQHF. The CDR3 nucleotides read TGCGCCAGCAGCAAGGACAGGGCCAGCAATCAGCCCCAGCATTTT.

This chain uses TRBV29-1 with TRBJ1-1, with a tentative D call TRBD1 (5 bases). This CDR3 is built from 15 residues. V was shortened by 0 bases and J by 2 bases, with 13 bases between the two germline ends. The V gene's germline CDR1 is SQVTM and CDR2 ANQGSEA. The CDR3 loop reads CSVEDRALSNTEAFF. The CDR3, as DNA: TGCAGCGTTGAAGACAGGGCCCTCTCAAACACTGAAGCTTTCTTT. The whole variable domain, remainder taken from reference TRBV29-1 and TRBJ1-1, is SAVISQKPSRDICQRGTSLTIQCQVDSQVTMMFWYRQQPGQSLTLIATANQGSEATYESGFVIDKFPISRPNLTFSTLTVSNMSPEDSSIYLCSVEDRALSNTEAFFGQGTRLTVV.

The chain uses TRBV13 and TRBJ2-7; maybe TRBD1 (5 bases). V lost 5 bases and J lost 5, with 16 bases in between. CDR1 and CDR2 from the germline V gene are PRHDT and FYEKMQ (reference sequence). The CDR3 covers 14 residues. CDR3 DNA: TGTGCCAGCAGCCCCCGGCAGGGTAGCCACGAGCAGTACTTC. Protein product: CASSPRQGSHEQYF.

There are many counts of this clone. The V call is TRBV11-3, the J call TRBJ2-7; TRBD1 aligns across 9 bases. This CDR3 is 13 amino acids long. J was trimmed by 6 bases and V by 3 bases; bases with no gene match: 3. The germline V gene has CDR1 SGHNT and CDR2 YENEEA. The CDR3 loop reads CASSFGTGSEQYF. The CDR3 DNA follows: TGTGCCAGCAGCTTTGGGACAGGGTCCGAGCAGTACTTC.

CDR3 bases: TGCGCCAGCAGCCAACCGACAGATAGCAATCAGCCCCAGCATTTT. Amino acid sequence: CASSQPTDSNQPQHF. The chain carries TRBV4-1 and TRBJ1-5; a weak D match, TRBD1 (5 bases). Germline lookup yields CDR1 MGHRA and CDR2 YSYEKL. Trimming left V 2 bases short and J 0 bases short, with 8 bases between. The CDR3 totals 15 residues.

The V and J genes are TRBV5-4 and TRBJ1-2, with 9 bases matching TRBD1. Losses at the gene ends were 3 bases for V and 6 bases for J; bases not matched to a gene: 6. The CDR3 runs to 14 residues. CDR1 and CDR2 from the germline V gene are SGHNT and YYREEE (reference sequence). The CDR3: CASSSGTGRHGYTF. The CDR3 nucleotides are TGTGCCAGCAGCTCCGGGACAGGGAGGCATGGCTACACCTTC.

The J gene is TRBJ1-1, the V gene TRBV5-1; D is ambiguous. This CDR3 is 14 amino acids long. V was shortened by 2 bases and J by 4 bases, with 12 bases between the two germline ends. Germline loops: CDR1 SGHRS, CDR2 YFSETQ. CDR3 nucleotide sequence: TGCGCCAGCAGCTTCGGAGGGCTCTTCACTGAAGCTTTCTTT. This encodes CASSFGGLFTEAFF.

The rearrangement links TRBV4-3 to TRBJ1-4; 8 bases fit TRBD1. V lost 0 bases, J lost 11 bases, and 11 bases stayed unmatched. The CDR3 sequence is 16 residues long. Germline V CDR1 and CDR2: LGHNA, YSLEER. The CDR3 protein is CASSQDSAGGANKLFF. The CDR3 nucleotides are TGCGCCAGCAGCCAAGATTCGGCAGGGGGCGCAAATAAACTGTTTTTT.

This chain links TRBV6-5 with TRBJ1-1; a weak D match, TRBD1 (5 bases). This CDR3 is built from 12 residues. The V end was cut by 7 bases, the J end by 7 bases, with 13 bases between. Per the germline V gene, CDR1 is MNHEY and CDR2 is SVGAGI. DNA of the CDR3: TGTGCCAGCACGGAGAGACAGCTTGAAGCTTTCTTT. Amino acids: CASTERQLEAFF.

The rearrangement joins TRBV19 to TRBJ1-1; no clear D. V lost 5 bases and J 0 bases, leaving 10 bases between the germline ends. The CDR3 runs 14 residues. Per germline, CDR1 LNHDA and CDR2 SQIVND (reference sequence). Here the CDR3 DNA reads TGTGCCAGTAGTTTTGGCACCTTGAACACTGAAGCTTTCTTT. It is translated as CASSFGTLNTEAFF.